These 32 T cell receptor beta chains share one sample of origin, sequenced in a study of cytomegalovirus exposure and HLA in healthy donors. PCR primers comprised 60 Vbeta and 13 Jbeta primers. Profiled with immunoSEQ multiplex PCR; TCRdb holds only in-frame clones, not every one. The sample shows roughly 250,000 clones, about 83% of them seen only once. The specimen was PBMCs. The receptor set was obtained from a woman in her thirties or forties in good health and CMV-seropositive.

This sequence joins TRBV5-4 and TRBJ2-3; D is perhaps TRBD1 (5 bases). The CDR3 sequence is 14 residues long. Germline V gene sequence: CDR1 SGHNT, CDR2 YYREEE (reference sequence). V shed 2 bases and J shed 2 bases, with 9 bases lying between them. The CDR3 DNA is TGTGCCAGCAGCTTAGCAGGGAACACAGATACGCAGTATTTT. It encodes CASSLAGNTDTQYF.

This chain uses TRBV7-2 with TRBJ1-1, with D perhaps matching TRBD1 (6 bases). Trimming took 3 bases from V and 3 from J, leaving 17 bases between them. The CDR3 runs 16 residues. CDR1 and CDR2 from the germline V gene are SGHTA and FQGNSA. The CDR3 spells CASSFFRTADDTEAFF. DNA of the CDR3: TGTGCCAGCAGCTTCTTCCGGACAGCGGATGACACTGAAGCTTTCTTT. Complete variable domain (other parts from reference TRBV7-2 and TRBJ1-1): GAGVSQSPSNKVTEKGKDVELRCDPISGHTALYWYRQSLGQGLEFLIYFQGNSAPDKSGLPSDRFSAERTGGSVSTLTIQRTQQEDSAVYLCASSFFRTADDTEAFFGQGTRLTVV.

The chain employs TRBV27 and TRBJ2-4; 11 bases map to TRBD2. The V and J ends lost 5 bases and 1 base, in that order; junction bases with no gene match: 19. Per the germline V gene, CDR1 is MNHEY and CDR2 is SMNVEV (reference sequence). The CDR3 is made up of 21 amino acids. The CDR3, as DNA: TGTGCCAGCAGTCCTCGCCCGACTAGCGGGATCTGGGTGACGGCCAAAAACATTCAGTACTTC. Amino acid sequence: CASSPRPTSGIWVTAKNIQYF.

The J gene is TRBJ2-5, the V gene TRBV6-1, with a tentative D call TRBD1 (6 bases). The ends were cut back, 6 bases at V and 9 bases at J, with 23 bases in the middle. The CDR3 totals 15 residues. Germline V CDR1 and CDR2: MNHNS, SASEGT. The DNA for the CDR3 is TGTGCCAGCAGCAGTGGACAGCCGGGCCAAGTAGCCCAGTACTTC. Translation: CASSSGQPGQVAQYF.

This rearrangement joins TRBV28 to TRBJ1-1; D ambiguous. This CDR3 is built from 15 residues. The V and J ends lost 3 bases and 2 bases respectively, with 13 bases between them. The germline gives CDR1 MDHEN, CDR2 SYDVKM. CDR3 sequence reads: CASSFPLSYNTEAFF. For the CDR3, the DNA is TGTGCCAGCAGTTTCCCCCTTTCCTACAACACTGAAGCTTTCTTT.

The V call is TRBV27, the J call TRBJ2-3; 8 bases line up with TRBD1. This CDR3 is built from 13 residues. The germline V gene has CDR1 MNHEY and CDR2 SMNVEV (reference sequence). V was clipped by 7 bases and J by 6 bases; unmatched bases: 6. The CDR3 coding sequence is TGTGCCAGCAATCCCAGGGGGCGGGATACGCAGTATTTT. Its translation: CASNPRGRDTQYF.

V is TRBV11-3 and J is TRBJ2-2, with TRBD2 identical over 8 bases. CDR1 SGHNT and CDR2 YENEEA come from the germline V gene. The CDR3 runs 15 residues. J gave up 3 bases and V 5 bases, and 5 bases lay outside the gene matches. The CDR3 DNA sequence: TGTGCCAGCAGCGCAAGCGGGAGTGACACCGGGGAGCTGTTTTTT. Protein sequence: CASSASGSDTGELFF.

This CDR3 is CASSYSSGAGGNTIYF. CDR3 nucleotides: TGTGCCAGCAGTTACTCATCAGGGGCCGGTGGAAACACCATATATTTT. The chain has TRBV6-5 and TRBJ1-3; D perhaps matches TRBD1 (6 bases). The V end was cut by 0 bases, the J end by 3 bases, with 12 bases between. Germline V gives CDR1 MNHEY, CDR2 SVGAGI. The CDR3 spans 16 residues.

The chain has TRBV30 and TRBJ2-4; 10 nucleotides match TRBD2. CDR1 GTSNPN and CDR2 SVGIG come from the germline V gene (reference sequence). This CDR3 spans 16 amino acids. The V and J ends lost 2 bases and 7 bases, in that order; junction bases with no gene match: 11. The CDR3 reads CAWSRGASGSLNIQYF. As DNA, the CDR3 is TGTGCCTGGAGTCGAGGGGCTAGCGGGAGTTTGAACATTCAGTACTTC.

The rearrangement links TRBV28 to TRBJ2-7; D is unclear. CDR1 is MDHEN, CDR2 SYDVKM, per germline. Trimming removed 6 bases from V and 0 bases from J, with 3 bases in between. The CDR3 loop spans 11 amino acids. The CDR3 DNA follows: TGTGCCAGCAGCAGCTCCTACGAGCAGTACTTC. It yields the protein CASSSSYEQYF.

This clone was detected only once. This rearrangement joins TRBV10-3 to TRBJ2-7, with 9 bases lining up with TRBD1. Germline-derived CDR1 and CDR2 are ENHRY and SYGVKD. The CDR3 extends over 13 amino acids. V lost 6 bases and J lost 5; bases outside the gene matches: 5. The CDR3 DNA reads TGTGCCATCAGCGGACAGGGGAAGCACGAGCAGTACTTC. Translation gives CAISGQGKHEQYF.

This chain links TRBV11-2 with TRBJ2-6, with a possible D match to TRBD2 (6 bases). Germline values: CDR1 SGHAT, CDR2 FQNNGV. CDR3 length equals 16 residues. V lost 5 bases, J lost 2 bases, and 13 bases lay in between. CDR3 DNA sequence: TGTGCCAGCAGCCTATGGGGGGTTACTGGGGCCAACGTCCTGACTTTC. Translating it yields CASSLWGVTGANVLTF.

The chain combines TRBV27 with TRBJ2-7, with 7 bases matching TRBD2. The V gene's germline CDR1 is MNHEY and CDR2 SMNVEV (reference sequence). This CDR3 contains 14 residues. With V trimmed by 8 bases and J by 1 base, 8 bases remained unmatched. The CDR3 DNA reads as TGTGCCAGCTCATCAGGAGCGGGGTCCTACGAGCAGTACTTC. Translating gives CASSSGAGSYEQYF.

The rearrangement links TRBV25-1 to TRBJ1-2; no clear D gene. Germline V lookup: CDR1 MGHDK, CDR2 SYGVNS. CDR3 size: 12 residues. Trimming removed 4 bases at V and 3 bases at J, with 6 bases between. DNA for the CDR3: TGTGCCAGCAGTGTGGGAGACTATGGCTACACCTTC. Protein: CASSVGDYGYTF.

This CDR3 reads CASLGGDGYTF. DNA of the CDR3: TGTGCCAGTCTCGGAGGGGACGGCTACACCTTC. The gene calls are TRBV19 and TRBJ1-2; D is perhaps TRBD1 (5 bases). The germline V and J ends were trimmed by 8 bases and 8 bases, with 12 bases remaining between them. The germline V gene encodes CDR1 LNHDA and CDR2 SQIVND (reference sequence). The CDR3 totals 11 residues. Full variable domain (rest looked up from reference TRBV19 and TRBJ1-2): DGGITQSPKYLFRKEGQNVTLSCEQNLNHDAMYWYRQDPGQGLRLIYYSQIVNDFQKGDIAEGYSVSREKKESFPLTVTSAQKNPTAFYLCASLGGDGYTFGSGTRLTVV.

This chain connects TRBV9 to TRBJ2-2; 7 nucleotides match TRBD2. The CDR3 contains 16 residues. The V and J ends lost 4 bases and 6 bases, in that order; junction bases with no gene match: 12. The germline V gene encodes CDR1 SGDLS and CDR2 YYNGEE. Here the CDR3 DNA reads TGTGCCAGCAGCCCCCGACCGGGACTAAAGGCCGGGGAGCTGTTTTTT. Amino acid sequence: CASSPRPGLKAGELFF.

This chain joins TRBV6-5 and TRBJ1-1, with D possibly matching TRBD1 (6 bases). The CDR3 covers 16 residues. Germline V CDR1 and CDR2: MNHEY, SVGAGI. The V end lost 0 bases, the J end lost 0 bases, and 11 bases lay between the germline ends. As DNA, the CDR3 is TGTGCCAGCAGTTACTCGGGGGGGCTGGTGAACACTGAAGCTTTCTTT. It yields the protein CASSYSGGLVNTEAFF.

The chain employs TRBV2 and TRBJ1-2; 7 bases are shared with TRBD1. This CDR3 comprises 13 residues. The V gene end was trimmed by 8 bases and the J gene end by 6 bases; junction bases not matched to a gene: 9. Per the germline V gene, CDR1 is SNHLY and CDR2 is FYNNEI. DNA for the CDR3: TGTGCCAGCTCCTGGACAGGAGTAGATGGCTACACCTTC. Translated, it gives CASSWTGVDGYTF.

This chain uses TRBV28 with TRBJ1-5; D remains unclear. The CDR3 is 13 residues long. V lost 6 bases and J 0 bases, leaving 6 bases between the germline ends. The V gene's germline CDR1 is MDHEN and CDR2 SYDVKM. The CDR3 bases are TGTGCCAGCAGCCCTTATAGCAATCAGCCCCAGCATTTT. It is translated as CASSPYSNQPQHF.

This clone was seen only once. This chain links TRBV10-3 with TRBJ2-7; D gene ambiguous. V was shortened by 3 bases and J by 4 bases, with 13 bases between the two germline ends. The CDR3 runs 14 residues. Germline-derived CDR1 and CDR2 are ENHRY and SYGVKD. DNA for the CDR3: TGTGCCATCAGTGAAGATCCCAAGACATACGAGCAGTACTTC. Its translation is CAISEDPKTYEQYF.

The CDR3 spells CASSPQLDRGPEQFF. DNA for the CDR3: TGTGCCAGCAGCCCCCAGCTGGACAGGGGGCCTGAGCAGTTCTTC. The rearrangement uses TRBV7-2 and TRBJ2-1; 11 bases match TRBD1. CDR3 length equals 15 residues. Germline V CDR1 and CDR2: SGHTA, FQGNSA. V shed 5 bases, J shed 9 bases, and the junction held 9 bases outside the gene matches.

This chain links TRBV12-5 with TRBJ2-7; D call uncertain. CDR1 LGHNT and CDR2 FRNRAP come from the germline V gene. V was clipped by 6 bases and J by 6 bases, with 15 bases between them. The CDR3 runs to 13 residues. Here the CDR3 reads CASGRPILGEQYF. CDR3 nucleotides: TGTGCTAGTGGCAGGCCTATCTTAGGCGAGCAGTACTTC.

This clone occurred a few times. The CDR3 DNA follows: TGTGCCAGCAGCTTGGACCGGGACACGTATTCACCCCTCCACTTT. This encodes CASSLDRDTYSPLHF. The rearrangement joins TRBV5-4 to TRBJ1-6; maybe TRBD1 (6 bases). The CDR3 is made up of 15 amino acids. V dropped 0 bases and J dropped 8 bases, with 12 bases sitting between them. Germline CDR1 SGHNT, CDR2 YYREEE (reference sequence). Supplemented by reference TRBV5-4 and TRBJ1-6, the full variable domain reads ETGVTQSPTHLIKTRGQQVTLRCSSQSGHNTVSWYQQALGQGPQFIFQYYREEENGRGNFPPRFSGLQFPNYSSELNVNALELDDSALYLCASSLDRDTYSPLHFGNGTRLTVT.

CDR3 sequence (DNA): TGTGCCAGCAGTCTTTCAGCGGGAGGTGGCTACGAGCAGTACTTC. Translated, it gives CASSLSAGGGYEQYF. V and J are TRBV6-6 and TRBJ2-7; 9 bases are shared with TRBD2. CDR1 is MNHNY and CDR2 is SVGAGI in the germline V gene (reference sequence). The CDR3 spans 15 residues. V shed 5 bases and J 3 bases; nucleotides not matched to a gene: 8.

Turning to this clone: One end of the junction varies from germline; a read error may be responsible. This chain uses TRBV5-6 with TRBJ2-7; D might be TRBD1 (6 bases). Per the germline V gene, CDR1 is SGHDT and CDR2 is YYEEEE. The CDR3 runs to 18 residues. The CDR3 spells CVSSLAPPPRDTLYEQYF. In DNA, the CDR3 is TGTGTCAGCAGCTTGGCCCCCCCACCCCGGGACACCCTCTACGAGCAGTACTTC.

CDR3 region: CSVVGTSPTDTQYF. DNA of the CDR3: TGCAGCGTTGTGGGGACTAGCCCGACGGATACGCAGTATTTT. This chain joins TRBV29-1 and TRBJ2-3; 9 nucleotides match TRBD2. The V gene's germline CDR1 is SQVTM and CDR2 ANQGSEA. The CDR3 extends over 14 amino acids. Trimming took 4 bases from V and 6 from J; bases not matched to a gene: 8.

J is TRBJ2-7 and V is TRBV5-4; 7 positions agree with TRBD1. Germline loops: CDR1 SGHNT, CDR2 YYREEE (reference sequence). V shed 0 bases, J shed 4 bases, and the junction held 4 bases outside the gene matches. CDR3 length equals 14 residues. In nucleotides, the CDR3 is TGTGCCAGCAGCTTGGAAGGGGGCAGGTACGAGCAGTACTTC. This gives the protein CASSLEGGRYEQYF. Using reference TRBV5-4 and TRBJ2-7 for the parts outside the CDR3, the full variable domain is ETGVTQSPTHLIKTRGQQVTLRCSSQSGHNTVSWYQQALGQGPQFIFQYYREEENGRGNFPPRFSGLQFPNYSSELNVNALELDDSALYLCASSLEGGRYEQYFGPGTRLTVT.

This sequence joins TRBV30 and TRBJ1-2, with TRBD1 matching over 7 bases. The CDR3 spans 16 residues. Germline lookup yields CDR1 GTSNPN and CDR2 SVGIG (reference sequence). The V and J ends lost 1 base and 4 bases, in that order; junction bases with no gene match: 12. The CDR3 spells CAWSGGPGDSPYGYTF. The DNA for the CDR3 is TGTGCCTGGAGTGGGGGGCCGGGGGACAGTCCCTATGGCTACACCTTC.

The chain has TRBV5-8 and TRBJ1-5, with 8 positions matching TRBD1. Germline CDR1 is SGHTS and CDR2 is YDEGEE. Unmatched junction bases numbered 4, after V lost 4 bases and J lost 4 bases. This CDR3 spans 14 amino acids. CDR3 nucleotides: TGTGCCAGCAGCCGGACAGGGACTAATCAGCCCCAGCATTTT. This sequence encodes CASSRTGTNQPQHF.

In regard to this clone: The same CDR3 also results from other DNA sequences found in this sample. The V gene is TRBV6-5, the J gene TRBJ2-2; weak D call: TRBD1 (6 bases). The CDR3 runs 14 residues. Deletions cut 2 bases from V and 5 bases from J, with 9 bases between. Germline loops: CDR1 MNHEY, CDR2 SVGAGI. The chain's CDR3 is CASSYRQGTGELFF. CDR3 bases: TGTGCCAGCAGTTACCGCCAGGGGACCGGGGAGCTGTTTTTT.

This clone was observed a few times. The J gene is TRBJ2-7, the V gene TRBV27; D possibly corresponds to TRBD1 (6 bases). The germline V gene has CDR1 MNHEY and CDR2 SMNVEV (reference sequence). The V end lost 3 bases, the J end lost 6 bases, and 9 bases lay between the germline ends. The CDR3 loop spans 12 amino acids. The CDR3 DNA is TGTGCCAGCAGTTTCCAGGGGAGCGAGCAGTACTTC. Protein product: CASSFQGSEQYF.

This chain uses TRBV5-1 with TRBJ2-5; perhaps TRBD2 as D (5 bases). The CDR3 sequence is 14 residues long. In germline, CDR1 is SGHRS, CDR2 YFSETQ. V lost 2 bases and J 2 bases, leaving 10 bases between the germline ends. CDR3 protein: CASSFPAGQETQYF. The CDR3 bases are TGCGCCAGCAGCTTCCCTGCGGGTCAAGAGACCCAGTACTTC.